This TCR beta chain was captured in a study of T-cell reconstitution after alpha-beta-depleted transplantation in children. The study, taken as a whole, reports: Expanded graft clones numbering several hundred reportedly gave rise to alpha-beta T cells about two months after transplant.

Remarks on this clonotype: Its antigen is still unknown.

Unique molecular identifiers were used to barcode this TCRbeta library. TCRdb ran MiXCR on the PCR reads and lists one entry per CDR3 protein. The table records 700,000 to 950,000 distinct CDR3 sequences, roughly 16% of them present only once. Germline CDR1 DFQATT, CDR2 SNEGSKA (reference sequence). V gave up 0 bases and J gave up 1 base; unmatched junction bases: 5. The CDR3 loop spans 15 amino acids. The chain employs TRBV20-1 and TRBJ1-1; TRBD1 agrees at 7 bases. Sequenced material: PBMCs, mostly from graft donor cells, taken 360 days after TCRalphabeta/CD19-depleted stem cell transplant. The source of this sequence is a male patient younger than 18 who had a stem cell transplant for acute lymphoblastic leukemia, so the T cells may come from the graft donor. The DNA of the CDR3 is TGCAGTGCTAGAGAGCAGGGGGGAGCGAACACTGAAGCTTTCTTT. Amino acids: CSAREQGGANTEAFF.